These T cell receptor beta chains were read from a single sample in a study of blood T cell repertoires in COVID-19. Sequencing was performed with immunoSEQ multiplex PCR; in TCRdb, only in-frame clones are kept and a portion is missing. The sample lists about 130,000 clones, around nine tenths seen once, with roughly 2.9% in the top ten. Sequencing used peripheral blood. These receptors came from a man between 60 and 75 years old with active or convalescent COVID-19. Each CDR3 is given with its conserved first and last residue. The order of the fields is J gene, clone size, V gene, D gene, CDR3 DNA, CDR3 protein. A D gene is named only where the DNA matches it firmly. Rows may omit the clone size; those that give it use once, few, many or a size class.

>TRBJ2-5|-|TRBV5-5|-
TGTGCCAGCAGCTTGGGCCGGGGGTACCAAGAGACCCAGTACTTC
CASSLGRGYQETQYF
>TRBJ2-1|-|TRBV5-8|-
TGTGCCAGCAGCTCATGGGTCGGGATCTACAATGAGCAGTTCTTC
CASSSWVGIYNEQFF
>TRBJ2-3|-|TRBV5-1|TRBD2
TGCGCCAGCACTCCCATCCGAGCGGGGAGCACAGATACGCAGTATTTT
CASTPIRAGSTDTQYF
>TRBJ2-5|-|TRBV6-5|TRBD2
TGTGCCAGCAGGGCTAGCGGGCGGGGGGAGACCCAGTACTTC
CASRASGRGETQYF
>TRBJ2-2|-|TRBV4-2|TRBD2
TGTGCCAGCAGCCAAGGTCCGCTAGCGGGAGGCCCCGGGGAGCTGTTTTTT
CASSQGPLAGGPGELFF
>TRBJ2-7|-|TRBV7-8|-
TGTGCCAGCAGCTTAGACAGATACTCCTACGAGCAGTACTTC
CASSLDRYSYEQYF
>TRBJ1-2|-|TRBV3-1/TRBV3-2|TRBD1
TGTGCCAGCAGCCCGGACAGGAACTATGGCTACACCTTC
CASSPDRNYGYTF
>TRBJ2-7|-|TRBV5-1|TRBD1
TGCGCCAGCAGCTTTGGTATGACAGGGAACGAGCAGTACTTC
CASSFGMTGNEQYF
>TRBJ2-5|-|TRBV18|TRBD1
TGTGCCAGCTCATCCACAGGGGGAGAGACCCAGTACTTC
CASSSTGGETQYF
>TRBJ2-5|-|TRBV28|-
TGTGCCAGCAGTAGGTGGGGCAGCCTCCAAGAGACCCAGTACTTC
CASSRWGSLQETQYF
>TRBJ1-2|once|TRBV5-1|TRBD1
TGCGCCAGCAGCTATGAGGACAGGGCGGGTGATGGCTACACCTTC
CASSYEDRAGDGYTF
>TRBJ2-7|-|TRBV19|-
TGTGCCAGTAGTCTTAGGGACACATTCTACGAGCAGTACTTC
CASSLRDTFYEQYF
>TRBJ2-3|-|TRBV28|TRBD2
TGTGCCAGCAGTCCCCCGGCGGGACTAGCGGGGACAGGGGATACGCAGTATTTT
CASSPPAGLAGTGDTQYF
>TRBJ1-1|-|TRBV19|TRBD1
TGTGCCAGTAGTACCCGGGACAGGGGGAACACTGAAGCTTTCTTT
CASSTRDRGNTEAFF
>TRBJ2-1|-|TRBV7-9|TRBD2
TGTGCCAGCAGCAGTAGCGGGAGGGACGATGAGCAGTTCTTC
CASSSSGRDDEQFF
>TRBJ2-2|-|TRBV11-3|-
TGTGCCAGCAGCCCCGCCGCCAGGGTGGGGACCGGGGAGCTGTTTTTT
CASSPAARVGTGELFF
>TRBJ1-5|-|TRBV10-3|-
TGTGCCACCGCGACAGGATTAAATCAGCCCCAGCATTTT
CATATGLNQPQHF
>TRBJ1-2|few|TRBV4-2|-
TGTGCCAGCAGCCAAGCACAGGCCGATGGCTACACCTTC
CASSQAQADGYTF
>TRBJ2-7|-|TRBV6-5|TRBD1
TGTGCCAGCAGAACTACAGGGGTATTGCACGAGCAGTACTTC
CASRTTGVLHEQYF
>TRBJ2-1|-|TRBV28|TRBD2
TGTGCCAGCAGTCCCATACTAGCGGGAGGGACCTACAATGAGCAGTTCTTC
CASSPILAGGTYNEQFF
>TRBJ2-7|-|TRBV11-2|TRBD2
TGTGCCAGCAGCTCCCGACTAGCGATGGGCTACGAGCAGTACTTC
CASSSRLAMGYEQYF
>TRBJ2-2|-|TRBV4-3|TRBD2
TGCGCCAGCAGCCGGACCGTACTAGCGGGAGGTACCGGGGAGCTGTTTTTT
CASSRTVLAGGTGELFF
>TRBJ2-3|-|TRBV19|-
TGTGCCACCACCGGCGGGGACCTGGGGGGTACGCAGTATTTT
CATTGGDLGGTQYF
>TRBJ2-3|-|TRBV5-4|TRBD2
TGTGCCAGCAGCACGGGACTAGCGGGGCCCGGAGATACGCAGTATTTT
CASSTGLAGPGDTQYF
>TRBJ1-5|-|TRBV6-2/TRBV6-3|TRBD1
TGTGCCAGCAGTTACAGACAGGGGAGCAATCAGCCCCAGCATTTT
CASSYRQGSNQPQHF
>TRBJ1-5|-|TRBV5-6|-
TGTGCCAGCAGCTTGGGCACAGCTAATCAGCCCCAGCATTTT
CASSLGTANQPQHF